These T cell receptor beta chains were read from a single sample in a study of blood T cell repertoires in COVID-19. Some clones are missing from TCRdb's copy, which holds only in-frame ones; the method was immunoSEQ multiplex PCR. Of a few hundred thousand clones listed, almost 85% are singletons. Material: peripheral blood. These receptors all stem from a woman aged 70-85 years with COVID-19, enrolled during active disease. The CDR3 runs from the conserved cysteine through the conserved F or W. Each record gives: V gene, J gene, clone size, D gene, CDR3 protein, CDR3 DNA. A D gene is named only where the DNA matches it firmly. Size is omitted from some rows. Given values are once, few, many or a class for expanded clones.

TRBV11-3	TRBJ2-2	.	.	CASSPWTPNTGELFF	TGTGCCAGCAGCCCATGGACTCCCAACACCGGGGAGCTGTTTTTT
TRBV15	TRBJ2-7	.	.	CATSRDPGHRFEQYF	TGTGCCACCAGCAGAGATCCGGGACACCGCTTTGAGCAGTACTTC
TRBV19	TRBJ1-5	.	.	CASSKTGRNQPQHF	TGTGCCAGTAGTAAGACAGGCCGCAATCAGCCCCAGCATTTT
TRBV5-1	TRBJ1-2	.	TRBD1	CASSGGGQNYGYTF	TGCGCCAGCAGCGGAGGGGGCCAGAACTATGGCTACACCTTC
TRBV29-1	TRBJ1-2	few	.	CSVEIPGRPYGYTF	TGCAGCGTTGAGATCCCCGGCAGGCCCTATGGCTACACCTTC
TRBV19	TRBJ1-2	.	.	CASSMGGEGYGYTF	TGTGCCAGTAGTATGGGGGGAGAAGGGTATGGCTACACCTTC
TRBV6-2/TRBV6-3	TRBJ2-1	.	TRBD2	CASSILAGEAEQFF	TGTGCCAGCAGCATACTAGCGGGAGAGGCGGAGCAGTTCTTC
TRBV19	TRBJ2-3	.	TRBD2	CASSDAGTRSTDTQYF	TGTGCCAGTAGTGATGCCGGGACTAGGAGCACAGATACGCAGTATTTT
TRBV2	TRBJ1-3	.	TRBD1	CASSVQGNRSGNTIYF	TGTGCCAGCAGTGTACAGGGGAATCGGTCTGGAAACACCATATATTTT
TRBV19	TRBJ1-5	.	TRBD1	CASNPGTGGFQPQHF	TGTGCCAGTAACCCCGGGACAGGGGGCTTTCAGCCCCAGCATTTT